This is a list of T cell receptor beta chains from one sample in a study of early T cells in non-severe SARS-CoV-2 infection. In TCRdb, the 5' RACE reads were re-called with MiXCR into one record per CDR3 protein. The sample lists around 83,000 distinct CDR3 sequences, less than 15% occurring once. Here the sequenced sample was whole blood, taken at baseline. The origin of the receptors is an adult who was a healthcare worker with PCR-confirmed SARS-CoV-2 infection or an uninfected control (not recorded which). Each CDR3 is given with its conserved first and last residue. A D gene is named only where the DNA matches it firmly. Clone size is given for some rows only: seen once, a few or many times, or a class if the clone is expanded.

D gene: .; clone size: many; V gene: TRBV19; J gene: TRBJ1-5; CDR3 DNA: TGTGCCAGTAGCCAGACGGATAATCAGCCCCAGCATTTT; CDR3 protein: CASSQTDNQPQHF
D gene: .; clone size: many; V gene: TRBV29-1; J gene: TRBJ2-7; CDR3 DNA: TGCAGCACAAAGGAAGGGGATCGCGAGCAGTACTTC; CDR3 protein: CSTKEGDREQYF
D gene: .; clone size: few; V gene: TRBV7-9; J gene: TRBJ2-1; CDR3 DNA: TGTGCCAGCGGTCGGGGGATACATGAGCAGTTCTTC; CDR3 protein: CASGRGIHEQFF
D gene: .; clone size: .; V gene: TRBV28; J gene: TRBJ2-7; CDR3 DNA: TGTGCCAGCAGGGGGTCGAGGGAGCAGTACTTC; CDR3 protein: CASRGSREQYF
D gene: TRBD2; clone size: many; V gene: TRBV9; J gene: TRBJ2-1; CDR3 DNA: TGTGCCAGCAGCGCCCTAAGCGGGAGTTTCGCCTACAATGAGCAGTTCTTC; CDR3 protein: CASSALSGSFAYNEQFF
D gene: .; clone size: few; V gene: TRBV29-1; J gene: TRBJ2-7; CDR3 DNA: TGCAGCGTTACAGGGAGCGGCTACGAGCAGTACTTC; CDR3 protein: CSVTGSGYEQYF
D gene: .; clone size: many; V gene: TRBV6-1; J gene: TRBJ2-3; CDR3 DNA: TGTGCCAGCAGCCTAGAGACCCGCACAGATACGCAGTATTTT; CDR3 protein: CASSLETRTDTQYF
D gene: .; clone size: .; V gene: TRBV7-9; J gene: TRBJ1-4; CDR3 DNA: TGTGCCAGCAGCTTTCAGGAGGGGGGAGCGACCCCTGAAAAACTGTTTTTT; CDR3 protein: CASSFQEGGATPEKLFF
D gene: .; clone size: few; V gene: TRBV7-8; J gene: TRBJ2-3; CDR3 DNA: TGTGCCAGCAGCTCACCCGGGACTGATAGCACAGATACGCAGTATTTT; CDR3 protein: CASSSPGTDSTDTQYF
D gene: .; clone size: .; V gene: TRBV10-3; J gene: TRBJ1-1; CDR3 DNA: TGTGCCATCAGTGATGGGCAGCTAAACACTGAAGCTTTCTTT; CDR3 protein: CAISDGQLNTEAFF
D gene: .; clone size: many; V gene: TRBV6-5; J gene: TRBJ2-1; CDR3 DNA: TGTGCCAGCAGTTCGTCCCTAAAGTGGAATGAGCAGTTCTTC; CDR3 protein: CASSSSLKWNEQFF
D gene: .; clone size: few; V gene: TRBV11-2; J gene: TRBJ2-3; CDR3 DNA: TGTGCCAGCAGCTTAGGACATGGCACAGATACGCAGTATTTT; CDR3 protein: CASSLGHGTDTQYF
D gene: .; clone size: many; V gene: TRBV5-1; J gene: TRBJ2-3; CDR3 DNA: TGCGCCAGCAGCTTGGCGGATCCAATTACAGATACGCAGTATTTT; CDR3 protein: CASSLADPITDTQYF
D gene: .; clone size: few; V gene: TRBV3-1; J gene: TRBJ2-3; CDR3 DNA: TGTGCCAGCAGCCAAGAGGGAGGCCGTGGAGATACGCAGTATTTT; CDR3 protein: CASSQEGGRGDTQYF
D gene: .; clone size: many; V gene: TRBV12-3/TRBV12-4; J gene: TRBJ2-7; CDR3 DNA: TGTGCCAGCAGTTTTTTCAGGGGCTCCTACGAGCAGTACTTC; CDR3 protein: CASSFFRGSYEQYF
D gene: TRBD2; clone size: .; V gene: TRBV11-2; J gene: TRBJ2-5; CDR3 DNA: TGTGCCAGCAGCTTAAAATCGGGCGGGAGGGCGGCAGAGGACCAGTACTTC; CDR3 protein: CASSLKSGGRAAEDQYF
D gene: .; clone size: few; V gene: TRBV7-6; J gene: TRBJ2-1; CDR3 DNA: TGTGCCAGCAGCTTGGCTCTTCGTCTGTTCTTC; CDR3 protein: CASSLALRLFF
D gene: .; clone size: many; V gene: TRBV5-1; J gene: TRBJ2-5; CDR3 DNA: TGCGCCAGCAGCCTGGGGGCCAGTCAAGAGACCCAGTACTTC; CDR3 protein: CASSLGASQETQYF
D gene: TRBD2; clone size: many; V gene: TRBV20-1; J gene: TRBJ2-3; CDR3 DNA: TGCAGTGCTAGACCCTACCGAGGCCTAGCGGGAGGCCCCCGGGGCACAGATACGCAGTATTTT; CDR3 protein: CSARPYRGLAGGPRGTDTQYF
D gene: TRBD2; clone size: .; V gene: TRBV28; J gene: TRBJ2-5; CDR3 DNA: TGTGCCAGCAGTTCCCCCGCGGGAGGGAAAGAGACCCAGTACTTC; CDR3 protein: CASSSPAGGKETQYF
D gene: .; clone size: few; V gene: TRBV29-1; J gene: TRBJ2-5; CDR3 DNA: TGCAGCGTTGAAAGGGATTCTGAGACCCAGTACTTC; CDR3 protein: CSVERDSETQYF
D gene: TRBD2; clone size: many; V gene: TRBV3-1; J gene: TRBJ2-5; CDR3 DNA: TGTGCCAGCAGCCTCATGCTTTCGGGGGGAGAGACCCAGTACTTC; CDR3 protein: CASSLMLSGGETQYF
D gene: TRBD1; clone size: many; V gene: TRBV29-1; J gene: TRBJ1-1; CDR3 DNA: TGCAGCGTTCGACAGGGGTGGATCACTGAAGCTTTCTTT; CDR3 protein: CSVRQGWITEAFF
D gene: .; clone size: .; V gene: TRBV9; J gene: TRBJ2-5; CDR3 DNA: TGTGCCAGCAGCGTATCAGGGTTAGCCCCGTGGGGGGAGACCCAGTACTTC; CDR3 protein: CASSVSGLAPWGETQYF
D gene: .; clone size: few; V gene: TRBV14; J gene: TRBJ2-5; CDR3 DNA: TGTGCCAGCAGCCAAGTAGGGGGGACCCAGTACTTC; CDR3 protein: CASSQVGGTQYF
D gene: .; clone size: .; V gene: TRBV20-1; J gene: TRBJ1-2; CDR3 DNA: TGCAGTGCCAACCTGCGGGGCTACACCTTC; CDR3 protein: CSANLRGYTF
D gene: .; clone size: .; V gene: TRBV9; J gene: TRBJ2-7; CDR3 DNA: TGTGCCAGCAGCGTAGGGTCCCAGAGGGGGATTAACGAGCAGTACTTC; CDR3 protein: CASSVGSQRGINEQYF
D gene: .; clone size: many; V gene: TRBV14; J gene: TRBJ2-2; CDR3 DNA: TGTGCCAGCAGCCAGATCAGGAACACCGGGGAGCTGTTTTTT; CDR3 protein: CASSQIRNTGELFF
D gene: TRBD2; clone size: few; V gene: TRBV7-9; J gene: TRBJ2-2; CDR3 DNA: TGTGCCAGCAGCCCCCGGACTAGCGGGCTGAACACCGGGGAGCTGTTTTTT; CDR3 protein: CASSPRTSGLNTGELFF
D gene: .; clone size: .; V gene: TRBV20-1; J gene: TRBJ2-4; CDR3 DNA: TGCAGTGCTACGCCCAGGCCTGAAAACATTCAGTACTTC; CDR3 protein: CSATPRPENIQYF
D gene: TRBD2; clone size: few; V gene: TRBV4-1; J gene: TRBJ2-3; CDR3 DNA: TGCGCCAGCAGCCAAGATCCCTTCTTAGGGACTAGCGGTACAGATACGCAGTATTTT; CDR3 protein: CASSQDPFLGTSGTDTQYF
D gene: .; clone size: .; V gene: TRBV3-1; J gene: TRBJ2-7; CDR3 DNA: TGTGCCAGCAGCCAAGAACCCACCTACGAGCAGTACTTC; CDR3 protein: CASSQEPTYEQYF
D gene: .; clone size: many; V gene: TRBV29-1; J gene: TRBJ2-5; CDR3 DNA: TGCAGCGTTTTTTCAGGGGCGACCCAGTACTTC; CDR3 protein: CSVFSGATQYF
D gene: .; clone size: few; V gene: TRBV2; J gene: TRBJ2-1; CDR3 DNA: TGTGCCAGCAGAGTCACAGGATCTGAGCAGTTCTTC; CDR3 protein: CASRVTGSEQFF
D gene: TRBD1; clone size: .; V gene: TRBV15; J gene: TRBJ1-2; CDR3 DNA: TGTGCCACCAGCAGGCCAGACAGGGGAGACTATGGCTACACCTTC; CDR3 protein: CATSRPDRGDYGYTF
D gene: TRBD2; clone size: few; V gene: TRBV9; J gene: TRBJ2-7; CDR3 DNA: TGTGCCAGCATAGGACTAGCGGGGAGCTCCTACGAGCAGTACTTC; CDR3 protein: CASIGLAGSSYEQYF
D gene: TRBD1; clone size: few; V gene: TRBV19; J gene: TRBJ1-5; CDR3 DNA: TGTGCCAGTAGCAGAACAGGGGGCCATCAGCCCCAGCATTTT; CDR3 protein: CASSRTGGHQPQHF
D gene: .; clone size: many; V gene: TRBV20-1; J gene: TRBJ1-2; CDR3 DNA: TGCAGTGCTAACCGCAGGGGCGGAAACTATGGCTACACCTTC; CDR3 protein: CSANRRGGNYGYTF
D gene: .; clone size: many; V gene: TRBV10-3; J gene: TRBJ2-5; CDR3 DNA: TGTGCCATCAGTGGAACCAGCTTCCTGAGAGAGACCCAGTACTTC; CDR3 protein: CAISGTSFLRETQYF
D gene: .; clone size: few; V gene: TRBV20-1; J gene: TRBJ2-7; CDR3 DNA: TGCAGTGCTAGAGGCGGGGGCGCGGGCTACGAGCAGTACTTC; CDR3 protein: CSARGGGAGYEQYF
D gene: .; clone size: many; V gene: TRBV5-1; J gene: TRBJ2-7; CDR3 DNA: TGCGCCAGCAGCTTGGAATGGGTAGCCTACGAGCAGTACTTC; CDR3 protein: CASSLEWVAYEQYF
D gene: .; clone size: .; V gene: TRBV5-1; J gene: TRBJ2-3; CDR3 DNA: TGCGCCAGCAGTCTTGGCGGTAGCGTGAGAGATACGCAGTATTTT; CDR3 protein: CASSLGGSVRDTQYF
D gene: .; clone size: .; V gene: TRBV20-1; J gene: TRBJ2-1; CDR3 DNA: TGCAGTGCCAACCATAGGCAGAGCTCCTACAATGAGCAGTTCTTC; CDR3 protein: CSANHRQSSYNEQFF
D gene: TRBD1; clone size: few; V gene: TRBV7-8; J gene: TRBJ1-2; CDR3 DNA: TGTGCCAGCAGCGTTGGGGACAGGGGGCGTAGAAACTATGGCTACACCTTC; CDR3 protein: CASSVGDRGRRNYGYTF
D gene: .; clone size: many; V gene: TRBV12-3/TRBV12-4; J gene: TRBJ1-4; CDR3 DNA: TGTGCCAGCAGTAACAGCGAGGAAAAACTGTTTTTT; CDR3 protein: CASSNSEEKLFF
D gene: .; clone size: many; V gene: TRBV24-1; J gene: TRBJ2-7; CDR3 DNA: TGTGCCACCAGTGAGTCTCCGGTGAAGGGCCACGAGCAGTACTTC; CDR3 protein: CATSESPVKGHEQYF
D gene: TRBD1; clone size: many; V gene: TRBV28; J gene: TRBJ1-4; CDR3 DNA: TGTGCCAGCAGTTTTCGGGACAGGGGTTTGTTTTTT; CDR3 protein: CASSFRDRGLFF
D gene: .; clone size: few; V gene: TRBV27; J gene: TRBJ2-7; CDR3 DNA: TGTGCCAGCAGCCCGGACAGCTCCTACGAGCAGTACTTC; CDR3 protein: CASSPDSSYEQYF
D gene: .; clone size: few; V gene: TRBV18; J gene: TRBJ1-5; CDR3 DNA: TGTGCCAGCTCCCTCGGGACTGTTGATCAGCCCCAGCATTTT; CDR3 protein: CASSLGTVDQPQHF
D gene: .; clone size: few; V gene: TRBV7-6; J gene: TRBJ2-5; CDR3 DNA: TGTGCCAGCAGCCCGGGGCGGGGGCCGCAAGAGACCCAGTACTTC; CDR3 protein: CASSPGRGPQETQYF
D gene: .; clone size: .; V gene: TRBV12-3/TRBV12-4; J gene: TRBJ2-3; CDR3 DNA: TGTGCCAGCAGTTTAGCGCTTGGGGAGAGTGCGTATTTT; CDR3 protein: CASSLALGESAYF
D gene: TRBD1; clone size: .; V gene: TRBV28; J gene: TRBJ1-6; CDR3 DNA: TGTGCCAGCACCCTTCCTCTCGGGACAGGGAATTCACCCCTCCACTTT; CDR3 protein: CASTLPLGTGNSPLHF
D gene: .; clone size: .; V gene: TRBV18; J gene: TRBJ1-2; CDR3 DNA: TGTGCCAGCTCACCACCAGGGTCGGGGAACTATGGCTACACCTTC; CDR3 protein: CASSPPGSGNYGYTF
D gene: .; clone size: few; V gene: TRBV10-3; J gene: TRBJ2-3; CDR3 DNA: TGTGCCATCAAAGGGGATTCTAGCACAGATACGCAGTATTTT; CDR3 protein: CAIKGDSSTDTQYF
D gene: .; clone size: .; V gene: TRBV2; J gene: TRBJ2-2; CDR3 DNA: TGTGCCAGCAGTTCCTTAGCGGCGAACACCGGGGAGCTGTTTTTT; CDR3 protein: CASSSLAANTGELFF
D gene: TRBD1; clone size: few; V gene: TRBV18; J gene: TRBJ2-7; CDR3 DNA: TGTGCCAGCTCATACGTGACAGGGGGCCACGAGCAGTACTTC; CDR3 protein: CASSYVTGGHEQYF
D gene: .; clone size: .; V gene: TRBV5-5; J gene: TRBJ2-1; CDR3 DNA: TGTGCCAGCAGCTTGGTTCGGACAATTTACAATGAGCAGTTCTTC; CDR3 protein: CASSLVRTIYNEQFF
D gene: .; clone size: .; V gene: TRBV5-1; J gene: TRBJ1-1; CDR3 DNA: TGCGCCAGCAGCTCCGGGCCCTCCTCGGACACTGAAGCTTTCTTT; CDR3 protein: CASSSGPSSDTEAFF
D gene: TRBD2; clone size: .; V gene: TRBV6-4; J gene: TRBJ2-3; CDR3 DNA: TGTGCCAGCAGTCCCAGCGGGACCACAGATACGCAGTATTTT; CDR3 protein: CASSPSGTTDTQYF
D gene: .; clone size: many; V gene: TRBV6-1; J gene: TRBJ2-5; CDR3 DNA: TGTGCCAGCAGTCGCCTAAGGACGGGCTTGGAGACCCAGTACTTC; CDR3 protein: CASSRLRTGLETQYF